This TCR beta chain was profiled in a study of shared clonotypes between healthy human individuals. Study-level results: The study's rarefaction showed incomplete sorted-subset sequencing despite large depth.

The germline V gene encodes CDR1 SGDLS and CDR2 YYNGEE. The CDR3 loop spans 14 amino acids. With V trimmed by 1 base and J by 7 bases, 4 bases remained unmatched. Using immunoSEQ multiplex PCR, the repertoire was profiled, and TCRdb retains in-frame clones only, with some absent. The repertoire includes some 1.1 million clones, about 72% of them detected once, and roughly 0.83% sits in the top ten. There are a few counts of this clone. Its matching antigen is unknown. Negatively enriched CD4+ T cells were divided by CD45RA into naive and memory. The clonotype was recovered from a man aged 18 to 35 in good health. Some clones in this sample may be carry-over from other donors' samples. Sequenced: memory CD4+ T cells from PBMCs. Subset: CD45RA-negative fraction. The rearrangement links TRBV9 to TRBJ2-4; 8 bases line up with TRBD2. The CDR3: CASSVRERGNIQYF. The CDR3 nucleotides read TGTGCCAGCAGCGTAAGGGAGCGGGGGAACATTCAGTACTTC.